Described below is a single T cell receptor (beta chain) sequence and its context. Methods used by the authors: Counts of nucleated cells, estimated from reference gene primer amplification, were obtained. The table came from immunoSEQ multiplex PCR; TCRdb's copy has only in-frame clones and leaves some out. V, J and clone size are those of that table, while D and trimming were read from the DNA. The data show about 270,000 clones, around 86% seen once. The sample originates from a study of blood T cell repertoires in COVID-19. Overall study: Italy, Spain and the United States were the sources of the convalescent and acute COVID-19 samples. PBMCs, B-cell-depleted T cells, or T cells were the source of the cDNA or gDNA that made up the material.

Germline values: CDR1 MNHEY, CDR2 SVGEGT. The ends lost 2 bases at V and 1 base at J; junction bases unmatched: 1. There are 14 residues in the CDR3. The receptor was isolated from a woman aged 55-69 years with active or convalescent COVID-19. V and J are TRBV6-2 or TRBV6-3 and TRBJ1-1; TRBD1 aligns across 7 bases. The sample was peripheral blood. CDR3 nucleotides: TGTGCCAGCAGTTACCACAGGGGGAACACTGAAGCTTTCTTT. This translates into CASSYHRGNTEAFF.